This entry concerns a single T cell receptor (beta chain). Germline values: CDR1 SEHNR, CDR2 FQNEAQ (reference sequence). The V end was cut by 4 bases, the J end by 2 bases, with 9 bases between. The CDR3 is 13 amino acids. Per the study methods: The authors estimated nucleated cell counts from reference gene primer amplification. TCRdb's copy holds only in-frame clones and misses some; the assay was immunoSEQ multiplex PCR. V and J calls and clone size are given by that table; D and trimming were obtained from the DNA. Of fewer than 500,000 clones in the sample, about 89% are singletons; the top ten hold approximately 4.5%. This record comes from a study of blood T cell repertoires in COVID-19. Study as a whole: The cDNA or gDNA used as material had been derived from T cells, B-cell-depleted T cells, or PBMCs.

Sequences were obtained from peripheral blood. V and J are TRBV7-9 and TRBJ2-7; possibly TRBD2 for D (7 bases). The TCR was taken from a woman between 25 and 40 years old with acute or convalescent COVID-19. The CDR3 spells CASSWGGAYEQYF. The CDR3 nucleotides read TGTGCCAGCAGCTGGGGGGGCGCCTACGAGCAGTACTTC.